This TCR beta chain was identified during a study of regulatory T cells in long-lasting Graves disease. Time point defined: newly diagnosed GD, antithyroid drugs for less than 3 months. There was RNA extracted from PBMCs, and the TCR library was made from it. The guidelines of the American Thyroid Association were the basis for diagnosing Graves' disease. Construction of the TCR beta libraries employed iRepertoire HTBI primers in conjunction with Arm-PCR of CDR3 regions. As processed by the authors: Identified segments across samples numbered about 56 TRBV and approximately 14 TRBJ. TCRdb redid the calling of the multiplex PCR reads with MiXCR, one entry per CDR3 protein. TCRdb's processing, not the authors', yielded these V and J calls. The repertoire holds 440,000 or so distinct CDR3 sequences, about 17% seen once, with approximately 11% in the top ten. This clonotype showed up many times. Trimming shortened V by 7 bases and J by 2 bases, and 9 bases separated the two germline ends. The CDR3 runs to 12 residues. Germline CDR1 and CDR2: MNHEY and SVGEGT.

This sample also belongs to another study, concerning T cells in Graves' hyperthyroidism and ophthalmopathy. As that study records: The HTBI primer set drove a first-round RT-PCR of the TCR CDR3. Most expanded thyroid clonotypes above 0.001 recurred in blood.

The source of this sequence is a woman aged 30 to 39 with Graves disease. The J gene is TRBJ2-7, the V gene TRBV6-2 or TRBV6-3, with D unclear. The input for sequencing was peripheral blood mononuclear cells (PBMCs), taken at new diagnosis, from a patient treated with antithyroid drugs. CDR3 coding DNA: TGTGCCAGCACCAACTTACCCTACGAGCAGTACTTC. Encoded protein: CASTNLPYEQYF.